What follows is one TCR beta chain and its context. The data are from a study of blood T cell repertoires in COVID-19. Study-level background: Samples came from the United States, Italy and Spain, spanning acute and convalescent COVID-19. The cDNA or gDNA used as material had been derived from T cells, B-cell-depleted T cells, or PBMCs.

In the original workflow: Amplification of reference gene primers was used by the study to estimate nucleated cell counts. Sequencing was performed with immunoSEQ multiplex PCR; in TCRdb, only in-frame clones are kept and a portion is missing. From that table come the V and J calls and clone size; the DNA was used to work out D and trimming. The table lists roughly 410,000 clones, roughly 90% of them singletons. The V gene lost 0 bases and the J gene lost 5 bases, with 14 bases spanning the gap. The CDR3 sequence is 15 residues long. Germline V gives CDR1 LGHNA, CDR2 YSLEER. The genes are TRBV4-3 and TRBJ2-7; TRBD1 might be the D (7 bases). The sequenced sample consisted of peripheral blood. The TCR was taken from a middle-aged man with acute or convalescent COVID-19. CDR3 protein: CASSQDRGVGNEQYF. In DNA, the CDR3 is TGCGCCAGCAGCCAAGACAGGGGGGTTGGCAACGAGCAGTACTTC.